These 13 T cell receptor beta chains originate from one sample sequenced in a study of identical twins. A single record per CDR3 protein comes from TCRdb applying MiXCR to the 5' RACE reads. The sample yields approximately 210,000 distinct CDR3 sequences, 5.5% to 7.5% seen once. Separately, the same data were catalogued under a study of T cells expressing NK-cell markers.

Sample: CD8+ T cells sorted from blood. The receptor source for this set is a woman between 18 and 29 years old in good health.

This chain connects TRBV3-1 to TRBJ2-1; D remains unclear. The CDR3 spans 17 residues. Germline V lookup: CDR1 LGHDT, CDR2 YNNKEL (reference sequence). Trimming shortened V by 3 bases and J by 5 bases, and 20 bases separated the two germline ends. The CDR3 here is CASSQGLGRSRDNEQFF. The CDR3 region has the DNA TGTGCCAGCAGCCAGGGGTTAGGCAGGAGTCGGGACAATGAGCAGTTCTTC.

This clonotype is medium-sized in the sample. The chain links TRBV5-6 to TRBJ2-1, with 14 bases identical to TRBD2. CDR1 is SGHDT, CDR2 YYEEEE, per germline. The CDR3 has 15 amino acids. The V segment lost 3 bases and the J segment 8 bases; nucleotides outside the gene matches: 4. The CDR3 loop is CASSSGLAGVYEQFF. Written as DNA, the CDR3 is TGTGCCAGCAGCTCGGGACTAGCGGGAGTATATGAGCAGTTCTTC.

As regards this clonotype: This may arise from a read error, as a much more abundant clone is one base away. The V gene is TRBV12-3 or TRBV12-4, the J gene TRBJ1-2; D may be TRBD1 (5 bases). The CDR3 runs to 12 residues. Trimming took 8 bases from V and 4 from J, leaving 11 bases between them. This CDR3 is CASYPGSYGYTF. The DNA for the CDR3 is TGTGCCAGCTATCCAGGGAGCTATGGCTACACCTTC.

This clonotype has a count of ten or more. The CDR3 here is CAISETSGGGYNEQFF. The CDR3 nucleotides read TGTGCCATCAGTGAGACTAGCGGGGGGGGCTACAATGAGCAGTTCTTC. The V gene is TRBV10-3, the J gene TRBJ2-1, with 13 bases fitting TRBD2. Unmatched junction bases numbered 1, after V lost 2 bases and J lost 3 bases. Looked up from germline, CDR1 is ENHRY and CDR2 is SYGVKD. This CDR3 is 16 amino acids long.

The chain has TRBV10-3 and TRBJ2-2; a possible D gene is TRBD2 (5 bases). Trimming removed 2 bases at V and 5 bases at J, with 9 bases between. The CDR3 is made up of 14 amino acids. Germline values: CDR1 ENHRY, CDR2 SYGVKD. The DNA for the CDR3 is TGTGCCATCAGTGAGACTGAGGGAACCGGGGAGCTGTTTTTT. Translating gives CAISETEGTGELFF.

V gene TRBV6-5 combines with J gene TRBJ2-5, with unresolved D. This CDR3 has 15 residues. Germline-derived CDR1 and CDR2 are MNHEY and SVGAGI. The germline V and J ends were trimmed by 0 bases and 5 bases, with 13 bases remaining between them. The CDR3 is CASSYSRRGLETQYF. Written as DNA, the CDR3 is TGTGCCAGCAGTTACTCGAGAAGAGGCCTCGAGACCCAGTACTTC.

This clonotype was counted only a few times. The CDR3 bases are TGCAGTGCTAGGTCACTCTACGAGCAGTACTTC. It codes for CSARSLYEQYF. The chain couples TRBV20-1 to TRBJ2-7, with D unclear. This CDR3 comprises 11 residues. The V and J ends lost 3 bases and 3 bases respectively, with 6 bases between them. Per the germline V gene, CDR1 is DFQATT and CDR2 is SNEGSKA (reference sequence).

Ten or more counts support this clonotype. The V gene is TRBV27, the J gene TRBJ1-2; TRBD1 is a possible D gene (5 bases). The CDR3 is 15 residues long. Germline V lookup: CDR1 MNHEY, CDR2 SMNVEV (reference sequence). The ends were cut back, 2 bases at V and 7 bases at J, with 17 bases in the middle. CDR3 nucleotide sequence: TGTGCCAGCAGTTTAGCCCAGGGAGGGATCGGTGGCTACACCTTC. It translates to CASSLAQGGIGGYTF.

The chain employs TRBV6-5 and TRBJ2-1, with D tentatively TRBD2 (5 bases). The CDR3 length is 13 residues. V lost 2 bases to trimming and J lost 9 bases, with 11 bases between them. In germline, CDR1 is MNHEY, CDR2 SVGAGI. This chain's CDR3 is CASSYTLAGEQFF. CDR3 coding DNA: TGTGCCAGCAGTTACACCCTTGCGGGTGAGCAGTTCTTC.

This clonotype was seen a handful of times. This CDR3 is CSAPSPSLNNEQFF. The CDR3 DNA reads TGCAGTGCTCCCTCACCAAGCCTGAACAATGAGCAGTTCTTC. This chain connects TRBV20-1 to TRBJ2-1, with D unresolved. V dropped 5 bases and J dropped 5 bases, with 16 bases sitting between them. CDR3 size: 14 residues. The germline V gene encodes CDR1 DFQATT and CDR2 SNEGSKA (reference sequence).

This clonotype was seen at least ten times. The V call is TRBV12-3 or TRBV12-4, the J call TRBJ1-2; D is possibly TRBD1 (5 bases). The CDR3 is made up of 14 amino acids. Trimming cost V 5 bases and J 5 bases, with 15 bases left between them. CDR3 bases: TGTGCCAGCAGTCCGGGTCCCTGGGGGTATGGCTACACCTTC. This sequence encodes CASSPGPWGYGYTF.

V and J are TRBV4-1 and TRBJ2-7; no clear D. Per the germline V gene, CDR1 is MGHRA and CDR2 is YSYEKL. V was clipped by 0 bases and J by 3 bases, with 15 bases between them. CDR3 length: 16 residues. Here the CDR3 reads CASSQEMTPERYEQYF. CDR3 DNA: TGCGCCAGCAGCCAAGAGATGACCCCAGAGCGCTACGAGCAGTACTTC.

The chain carries TRBV5-1 and TRBJ2-7; D might be TRBD2 (6 bases). The germline gives CDR1 SGHRS, CDR2 YFSETQ. The CDR3 covers 14 residues. Between the trimmed V and J ends, which lost 4 bases and 3 bases, there was a span of 14 bases. CDR3 loop: CASSLRGLNYEQYF. DNA of the CDR3: TGCGCCAGCAGCCTCCGGGGGTTAAACTACGAGCAGTACTTC.